The 25 T cell receptor beta chains listed next were all sequenced from one sample in a study of blood T cell repertoires in COVID-19. Here immunoSEQ multiplex PCR was the method, and the copy in TCRdb shows in-frame clones only, minus some. This sample has over 100,000 clones, with roughly 83% found just once. Specimen: peripheral blood. These receptors all stem from a woman in her sixties with acute or convalescent COVID-19.

This clone showed up just a few times. V and J are TRBV28 and TRBJ2-7; D unresolved. Per germline, CDR1 MDHEN and CDR2 SYDVKM. V lost 2 bases to trimming and J lost 5 bases, with 10 bases between them. The CDR3 covers 13 residues. The CDR3 DNA reads TGTGCCAGCAGTTTAGAGGCCCCCCACGAGCAGTACTTC. This gives the protein CASSLEAPHEQYF.

The gene calls are TRBV29-1 and TRBJ2-1; D not resolved. Germline CDR1 and CDR2: SQVTM and ANQGSEA. This CDR3 spans 10 amino acids. The V end was cut by 6 bases, the J end by 7 bases, with 7 bases between. CDR3 amino acids: CSVAFNEQFF. The CDR3 nucleotides are TGCAGCGTGGCCTTTAATGAGCAGTTCTTC.

V is TRBV6-5 and J is TRBJ1-2, with D possibly TRBD1 on 5 matching bases. The germline V gene has CDR1 MNHEY and CDR2 SVGAGI. Trimming took 4 bases from V and 4 from J, leaving 10 bases between them. The CDR3 loop spans 13 amino acids. The CDR3 loop is CASSSEDSYGYTF. The CDR3 DNA reads as TGTGCCAGCAGTTCCGAAGACAGCTATGGCTACACCTTC.

The chain couples TRBV5-1 to TRBJ1-3; D is perhaps TRBD1 (5 bases). Per the germline V gene, CDR1 is SGHRS and CDR2 is YFSETQ. The V gene lost 0 bases and the J gene lost 0 bases, with 10 bases spanning the gap. The CDR3 totals 16 residues. This CDR3 reads CASSLGQQSSGNTIYF. CDR3 coding DNA: TGCGCCAGCAGCTTGGGACAGCAGAGCTCTGGAAACACCATATATTTT.

The chain links TRBV9 to TRBJ2-7; D is perhaps TRBD1 (6 bases). The CDR3 is 15 amino acids. Between the trimmed V and J ends, which lost 0 bases and 3 bases, there was a span of 13 bases. Germline CDR1 and CDR2: SGDLS and YYNGEE. The CDR3 sequence: CASSVDLGAVYEQYF. The CDR3 DNA reads as TGTGCCAGCAGCGTAGATCTGGGGGCTGTCTACGAGCAGTACTTC.

The V gene is TRBV7-9, the J gene TRBJ2-7; maybe TRBD2 (6 bases). Germline V gene data show CDR1 as SEHNR and CDR2 as FQNEAQ (reference sequence). Trimming took off 5 bases at V and 2 bases at J, with 16 bases between the two ends. The CDR3 totals 15 residues. This CDR3 is CASSPPGGSPYEQYF. CDR3 DNA sequence: TGTGCCAGCAGCCCCCCCGGAGGGAGCCCCTACGAGCAGTACTTC.

V and J are TRBV5-5 and TRBJ2-1; D is possibly TRBD1 (5 bases). V lost 6 bases to trimming and J lost 4 bases, with 11 bases between them. This CDR3 contains 13 residues. Germline CDR1 is SGHKS and CDR2 is YYEKEE (reference sequence). As DNA, the CDR3 is TGTGCCAGCAACCCTTGGACATACAATGAGCAGTTCTTC. Its translation: CASNPWTYNEQFF.

The CDR3 reads CASSSTGGYNEQFF. The CDR3 nucleotides read TGTGCCAGCAGCTCCACCGGGGGGTACAATGAGCAGTTCTTC. This sequence joins TRBV7-3 and TRBJ2-1; 7 bases align to TRBD2. CDR1 is SGHTA and CDR2 is FQGTGA in the germline V gene. The CDR3 spans 14 residues. Losses at the gene ends were 4 bases for V and 4 bases for J; bases not matched to a gene: 4. The variable domain in full, completed from reference TRBV7-3 and TRBJ2-1, reads GAGVSQTPSNKVTEKGKYVELRCDPISGHTALYWYRQSLGQGPEFLIYFQGTGAADDSGLPNDRFFAVRPEGSVSTLKIQRTERGDSAVYLCASSSTGGYNEQFFGPGTRLTVL.

This chain joins TRBV24-1 and TRBJ1-2, with 7 bases identical to TRBD1. Germline lookup yields CDR1 KGHDR and CDR2 SFDVKD. This CDR3 is built from 15 residues. Trimming at V came to 5 bases and at J to 3 bases, leaving 8 bases not matched to a gene. CDR3: CATSGQTGVDYGYTF. Here the CDR3 DNA reads TGTGCCACCAGTGGGCAAACAGGGGTCGACTATGGCTACACCTTC.

The CDR3 sequence is CSVVGATPATDTQYF. The CDR3 region has the DNA TGCAGCGTTGTGGGGGCCACGCCGGCGACAGATACGCAGTATTTT. The rearrangement uses TRBV29-1 and TRBJ2-3, with D perhaps TRBD1 (6 bases). V was pared by 4 bases and J by 3 bases, with 17 bases between. Germline assignment: CDR1 SQVTM and CDR2 ANQGSEA. The CDR3 contains 15 residues.

This rearrangement joins TRBV13 to TRBJ1-1; D call uncertain. V was clipped by 5 bases and J by 4 bases, with 17 bases between them. The CDR3 is 15 residues long. CDR1 is PRHDT, CDR2 FYEKMQ, per germline (reference sequence). CDR3 DNA: TGTGCCAGCAGCCGAAGTGCCCTCCTCGGCACTGAAGCTTTCTTT. Translating gives CASSRSALLGTEAFF.

The rearrangement joins TRBV9 to TRBJ1-4; D unclear. Trimming took off 3 bases at V and 8 bases at J, with 14 bases between the two ends. Germline assignment: CDR1 SGDLS and CDR2 YYNGEE. The CDR3 has 14 amino acids. The CDR3 protein is CASSAGQSVEKLFF. DNA of the CDR3: TGTGCCAGCAGCGCGGGTCAGTCAGTAGAAAAACTGTTTTTT.

The chain joins TRBV4-1 to TRBJ2-3; perhaps TRBD2 as D (6 bases). V lost 6 bases and J lost 0, with 16 bases in between. This CDR3 has 16 residues. Germline V gene sequence: CDR1 MGHRA, CDR2 YSYEKL. CDR3 sequence (DNA): TGCGCCAGCAGTCTACAGAGCGGGTCTAGCACAGATACGCAGTATTTT. It is translated as CASSLQSGSSTDTQYF.

The chain uses TRBV7-8 and TRBJ2-5; 8 bases are shared with TRBD1. CDR1 is SGHVS and CDR2 is FQNEAQ in the germline V gene. After removal of 5 bases from V and 2 bases from J, the junction contained 7 bases not matched to a gene. This CDR3 contains 15 residues. This CDR3 is CASSRGRTGQETQYF. CDR3 coding DNA: TGTGCCAGCAGCCGAGGTCGGACAGGGCAAGAGACCCAGTACTTC.

The genes are TRBV5-1 and TRBJ1-4; D gene uncertain. The CDR3 is 14 residues long. Trimming pared 1 base from V and 7 bases from J, leaving 11 bases between. Per germline, CDR1 SGHRS and CDR2 YFSETQ. The CDR3 is CASSLTEGGEKLFF. The CDR3 DNA is TGCGCCAGCAGCTTGACAGAGGGTGGTGAAAAACTGTTTTTT. Based on the CDR3 plus reference TRBV5-1 and TRBJ1-4, the full variable domain is KAGVTQTPRYLIKTRGQQVTLSCSPISGHRSVSWYQQTPGQGLQFLFEYFSETQRNKGNFPGRFSGRQFSNSRSEMNVSTLELGDSALYLCASSLTEGGEKLFFGSGTQLSVL.

V is TRBV27 and J is TRBJ2-3; 7 bases align to TRBD1. This CDR3 is built from 13 residues. Germline V gene lookup returns CDR1 MNHEY and CDR2 SMNVEV (reference sequence). V dropped 7 bases and J dropped 6; count of bases not matched to a gene: 7. This CDR3 is CASKKGGPDTQYF. CDR3 coding DNA: TGTGCCAGCAAAAAAGGGGGCCCCGATACGCAGTATTTT.

V usage is TRBV3-1 (or the pseudogene TRBV3-2) and J usage is TRBJ1-3; D not resolved. V was shortened by 2 bases and J by 3 bases, with 2 bases between the two germline ends. CDR1 is LGHDT and CDR2 is YNNKEL in the germline V gene (reference sequence). The CDR3 totals 12 residues. This CDR3 reads CASSQYGNTIYF. In nucleotides, the CDR3 is TGTGCCAGCAGCCAATATGGAAACACCATATATTTT.

The chain joins TRBV29-1 to TRBJ2-5; 9 nucleotides align to TRBD1. V lost 6 bases to trimming and J lost 4 bases; unmatched junction nucleotides: 6. Germline V gene sequence: CDR1 SQVTM, CDR2 ANQGSEA. The CDR3 consists of 13 residues. CDR3 DNA: TGCAGCGTAGGACAGGGGAAGGGAGAGACCCAGTACTTC. Amino acid sequence: CSVGQGKGETQYF.

This clone was detected only a few times. The genes are TRBV11-2 and TRBJ1-2, with D tentatively TRBD1 (5 bases). CDR1 SGHAT and CDR2 FQNNGV come from the germline V gene. The CDR3 spans 14 residues. Trimming took off 2 bases at V and 5 bases at J, with 12 bases between the two ends. The CDR3 DNA sequence: TGTGCCAGCAGCTTAACCGACGACAGATATGGCTACACCTTC. Translation: CASSLTDDRYGYTF. The full variable domain, its missing parts supplied by reference TRBV11-2 and TRBJ1-2, is EAGVAQSPRYKIIEKRQSVAFWCNPISGHATLYWYQQILGQGPKLLIQFQNNGVVDDSQLPKDRFSAERLKGVDSTLKIQPAKLEDSAVYLCASSLTDDRYGYTFGSGTRLTVV.

V is TRBV30 and J is TRBJ1-4; TRBD1 is a possible D gene (5 bases). V was cut by 3 bases and J by 9 bases, with 14 bases left in between. Germline CDR1 GTSNPN, CDR2 SVGIG (reference sequence). The CDR3 runs to 13 residues. CDR3 sequence (DNA): TGTGCCTGGAGGACAGATCTTTCCCAAAAACTGTTTTTT. Protein: CAWRTDLSQKLFF.

This chain joins TRBV7-9 and TRBJ1-4; 9 bases match TRBD1. The length of the CDR3 is 14 residues. The germline CDR1 and CDR2 sequences are SEHNR and FQNEAQ (reference sequence). The ends lost 5 bases at V and 7 bases at J; junction bases unmatched: 5. The CDR3 region is CASSPRDRVEKLFF. CDR3 coding DNA: TGTGCCAGCAGCCCTCGGGACAGGGTTGAAAAACTGTTTTTT. The entire variable domain, with the rest obtained from reference TRBV7-9 and TRBJ1-4, is as follows: DTGVSQNPRHKITKRGQNVTFRCDPISEHNRLYWYRQTLGQGPEFLTYFQNEAQLEKSRLLSDRFSAERPKGSFSTLEIQRTEQGDSAMYLCASSPRDRVEKLFFGSGTQLSVL.

The rearrangement links TRBV28 to TRBJ2-1; TRBD2 matches 8 bases. The germline gives CDR1 MDHEN, CDR2 SYDVKM. The V and J ends lost 4 bases and 0 bases, in that order; junction bases with no gene match: 8. The CDR3 extends over 17 amino acids. The CDR3 loop is CASSSLSGAISYNEQFF. CDR3 sequence (DNA): TGTGCCAGCAGTTCCCTTAGCGGGGCGATCTCCTACAATGAGCAGTTCTTC.

The sample holds a few counts of this clone. The J gene is TRBJ2-7, the V gene TRBV7-2, with 15 bases matching TRBD2. This CDR3 comprises 16 residues. CDR1 and CDR2 from the germline V gene are SGHTA and FQGNSA. Trimming at V came to 0 bases and at J to 5 bases, leaving 2 bases not matched to a gene. CDR3 in amino acids: CASSLAGLAGGHEQYF. The DNA for the CDR3 is TGTGCCAGCAGCTTAGCGGGACTAGCGGGAGGCCACGAGCAGTACTTC.

The rearrangement joins TRBV11-3 to TRBJ1-1; D is ambiguous. CDR1 and CDR2 (germline): SGHNT, YENEEA. V lost 1 base and J lost 2, with 5 bases in between. The CDR3 consists of 13 residues. CDR3 sequence reads: CASSLAVNTEAFF. In DNA form, the CDR3 reads TGTGCCAGCAGCTTAGCCGTAAACACTGAAGCTTTCTTT.

This clone was recorded once. The chain couples TRBV6-5 to TRBJ1-1, with a possible D match to TRBD1 (5 bases). The length of the CDR3 is 13 residues. V gave up 6 bases and J gave up 9 bases, with 17 bases separating them. Per the germline V gene, CDR1 is MNHEY and CDR2 is SVGAGI. The CDR3 here is CASSQGAQSQAFF. CDR3 coding DNA: TGTGCCAGCAGCCAAGGGGCGCAGTCCCAAGCTTTCTTT.